Following are 17 T cell receptor beta chains from one sample sequenced in a study of blood T cell repertoires in COVID-19. Generated by immunoSEQ multiplex PCR, the TCRdb table keeps only in-frame clones and is missing some. Of more than 110,000 clones in the sample, roughly 80% are singletons; the top ten hold roughly 10%. The sequencing input was peripheral blood. These receptor sequences come from a woman aged 45 to 65 with active or convalescent COVID-19.

V usage is TRBV7-9 and J usage is TRBJ1-1; D not certain. Germline V gene lookup returns CDR1 SEHNR and CDR2 FQNEAQ (reference sequence). CDR3 length: 17 residues. V was pared by 5 bases and J by 3 bases, with 22 bases between. CDR3 protein: CASSLRPRVFADTEAFF. The CDR3 DNA follows: TGTGCCAGCAGCCTTCGACCGAGGGTGTTCGCGGACACTGAAGCTTTCTTT.

This chain links TRBV30 with TRBJ2-2; maybe TRBD1 (5 bases). Germline CDR1 reads GTSNPN; CDR2 reads SVGIG (reference sequence). This CDR3 has 15 amino acids. V lost 1 base to trimming and J lost 5 bases, with 14 bases between them. This chain's CDR3 is CAWSGGTLVTGELFF. Here the CDR3 DNA reads TGTGCCTGGAGTGGGGGCACCCTCGTTACCGGGGAGCTGTTTTTT.

This chain uses TRBV3-1 (or the pseudogene TRBV3-2) with TRBJ2-1; D is undetermined. CDR3 length: 13 residues. V lost 0 bases, J lost 7 bases, and 7 bases lay in between. Germline CDR1 and CDR2: LGHDT and YNNKEL (reference sequence). Here the CDR3 reads CASSQDRENEQFF. Written as DNA, the CDR3 is TGTGCCAGCAGCCAAGATCGAGAAAATGAGCAGTTCTTC.

This chain connects TRBV5-1 to TRBJ1-3; no reliable D call. The V and J ends lost 4 bases and 3 bases respectively, with 11 bases between them. This CDR3 is built from 14 residues. CDR1 is SGHRS and CDR2 is YFSETQ in the germline V gene. The chain's CDR3 is CASSPNGNGNTIYF. The CDR3 nucleotides read TGCGCCAGCAGCCCCAACGGGAATGGAAACACCATATATTTT.

CDR3 nucleotide sequence: TGTGCCAGTAGTACAGGGGGCGCCTTAGGCTACACCTTC. Its protein is CASSTGGALGYTF. The V and J genes are TRBV19 and TRBJ1-2; 8 bases agree with TRBD1. In germline, CDR1 is LNHDA, CDR2 SQIVND (reference sequence). CDR3 length equals 13 residues. The V and J ends lost 4 bases and 8 bases, in that order; junction bases with no gene match: 6.

Written as DNA, the CDR3 is TGTGCCAGCCCCCCCCGAGGGACTAGCAGCGATGAGCAGTTCTTC. This gives the protein CASPPRGTSSDEQFF. The rearrangement joins TRBV28 to TRBJ2-1, with TRBD2 matching over 9 bases. The CDR3 covers 15 residues. The germline V gene encodes CDR1 MDHEN and CDR2 SYDVKM. V lost 8 bases and J lost 8; bases outside the gene matches: 13.

This clone occurred once. This CDR3 is CATPPVSSYNSPLHF. Here the CDR3 DNA reads TGTGCCACCCCTCCAGTAAGCTCCTATAATTCACCCCTCCACTTT. The chain links TRBV7-9 to TRBJ1-6; D not certain. This CDR3 comprises 15 residues. In germline, CDR1 is SEHNR, CDR2 FQNEAQ (reference sequence). V lost 10 bases to trimming and J lost 0 bases, with 13 bases between them.

The rearrangement joins TRBV28 to TRBJ1-1; D remains ambiguous. Between the trimmed V and J ends, which lost 6 bases and 2 bases, there was a span of 13 bases. Germline V lookup: CDR1 MDHEN, CDR2 SYDVKM. The CDR3 sequence is 14 residues long. CDR3 bases: TGTGCCAGCAGCCAAATAACAGCTAACACTGAAGCTTTCTTT. Its protein is CASSQITANTEAFF.

The genes are TRBV13 and TRBJ2-3, with 10 bases that match TRBD2. The CDR3 length is 16 residues. The V and J ends lost 3 bases and 0 bases, in that order; junction bases with no gene match: 3. Germline loops: CDR1 PRHDT, CDR2 FYEKMQ (reference sequence). This CDR3 reads CASSLKRGGSTDTQYF. The DNA for the CDR3 is TGTGCCAGCAGCTTGAAGCGGGGGGGTAGCACAGATACGCAGTATTTT.

The chain employs TRBV9 and TRBJ1-4; the match to TRBD1 covers 10 bases. This CDR3 region has 16 residues. V shed 0 bases and J 11 bases; nucleotides not matched to a gene: 10. Germline CDR1 SGDLS, CDR2 YYNGEE. The CDR3: CASSVASGQGGAKLFF. CDR3 nucleotides: TGTGCCAGCAGCGTAGCTTCCGGACAGGGGGGGGCCAAACTGTTTTTT.

J is TRBJ2-1 and V is TRBV11-3, with D possibly being TRBD2 (5 bases). Germline V gene sequence: CDR1 SGHNT, CDR2 YENEEA. CDR3 length equals 15 residues. The germline V and J ends were trimmed by 3 bases and 1 base, with 10 bases remaining between them. This CDR3 is CASSFGGFSYNEQFF. CDR3 bases: TGTGCCAGCAGCTTTGGCGGGTTTTCCTACAATGAGCAGTTCTTC.

This sequence joins TRBV6-5 and TRBJ2-3; 10 positions agree with TRBD2. The length of the CDR3 is 15 residues. The germline CDR1 and CDR2 sequences are MNHEY and SVGAGI. The V gene end was trimmed by 6 bases and the J gene end by 0 bases; junction bases not matched to a gene: 3. As DNA, the CDR3 is TGTGCCAGCAGCCAGACTAGCGGGAGCACAGATACGCAGTATTTT. It specifies CASSQTSGSTDTQYF.

The V gene is TRBV4-3, the J gene TRBJ2-6, with D unclear. Germline V gives CDR1 LGHNA, CDR2 YSLEER. V was shortened by 2 bases and J by 0 bases, with 5 bases between the two germline ends. The CDR3 has 15 residues. The CDR3 region is CASSQQNSGANVLTF. The CDR3 DNA reads TGCGCCAGCAGCCAACAAAACTCTGGGGCCAACGTCCTGACTTTC.

The chain joins TRBV5-6 to TRBJ2-1, with a weak D call TRBD2 (7 bases). The germline V and J ends were trimmed by 5 bases and 4 bases, with 13 bases remaining between them. The V gene's germline CDR1 is SGHDT and CDR2 YYEEEE. This CDR3 contains 14 residues. The CDR3 reads CASRLAGAYNEQFF. The CDR3 DNA reads TGTGCCAGCAGACTGGCGGGGGCGTACAATGAGCAGTTCTTC.

This clone was detected a few times. This chain uses TRBV5-7 with TRBJ2-1, with a weak D call TRBD2 (5 bases). TRBV5-7 carries the ORF label, with uncertain function. This CDR3 is 13 amino acids long. V was clipped by 4 bases and J by 7 bases, with 12 bases between them. The CDR3 sequence: CASSPRRRNEQFF. In DNA, the CDR3 is TGTGCCAGCAGCCCGCGACGGAGGAATGAGCAGTTCTTC.

This clone was counted only a few times. V gene TRBV7-2 combines with J gene TRBJ2-5; a weak D match, TRBD2 (7 bases). The CDR3 length is 14 residues. Between the trimmed V and J ends, which lost 5 bases and 5 bases, there was a span of 15 bases. Germline V gives CDR1 SGHTA, CDR2 FQGNSA. The CDR3 bases are TGTGCCAGCAGCCGGGGGGCAAGGATTGAGACCCAGTACTTC. Protein product: CASSRGARIETQYF. Filled out from reference TRBV7-2 and TRBJ2-5, the complete variable domain reads GAGVSQSPSNKVTEKGKDVELRCDPISGHTALYWYRQSLGQGLEFLIYFQGNSAPDKSGLPSDRFSAERTGGSVSTLTIQRTQQEDSAVYLCASSRGARIETQYFGPGTRLLVL.

The chain links TRBV2 to TRBJ2-2; the D is unclear. This CDR3 has 14 amino acids. V was trimmed by 6 bases and J by 6 bases, leaving 14 bases between them. Germline CDR1 is SNHLY and CDR2 is FYNNEI. The CDR3 loop is CASRAFRNSGELFF. The DNA of the CDR3 is TGTGCCAGCAGGGCGTTCAGGAATTCCGGGGAGCTGTTTTTT.